This T cell receptor beta chain was profiled in a study of T cell repertoires in cytomegalovirus infection. Study-wide context: The authors relied on CMV epitopes, both recently identified HLA-C-restricted and well-studied HLA-B-restricted. Evidence of both CMV infection and a matching HLA type came from public TCR beta signatures.

This CDR3 contains 11 residues. In germline, CDR1 is MNHNS, CDR2 SASEGT. Trimming cost V 8 bases and J 5 bases, with 9 bases left between them. TCRdb independently ran MiXCR on the reads; one entry per CDR3 protein. The data show around 340,000 distinct CDR3 sequences, 25% to 35% seen once. Comment on this clonotype: Antigen: not known.

The chain employs TRBV6-1 and TRBJ2-5; TRBD1 or TRBD2 may be the D gene (5 bases each). Sequenced here: cultured PBMCs, sampled from culture after CMV antigen stimulation. This clonotype was obtained from a human donor in good health (CMV status not recorded). Some clones in this sample may be carry-over from other donors' samples. CDR3 in amino acids: CASVGGETQYF. The CDR3 region has the DNA TGTGCCAGCGTTGGGGGTGAGACCCAGTACTTC.